Listed below are T cell receptor beta chains from one sample, sequenced in a study of PD-L1 blockade in urothelial cancer. Clones were sequenced by immunoSEQ multiplex PCR, and TCRdb holds only the in-frame ones, with some missing. The table lists around 71,000 clones, about 82% of them singletons. The specimen comprised PBMCs, sampled around atezolizumab (anti-PD-L1) treatment. The receptors originated from a man between 35 and 55 years old with urothelial cancer. The CDR3 runs from the conserved cysteine through the conserved F or W. A D gene is named only where the DNA matches it firmly. Clone size is given for some rows only: seen once, a few or many times, or a class if the clone is expanded.

.,TRBJ2-7,TRBV6-5,.,CASSTPYEQYF,TGTGCCAGCAGTACTCCATACGAGCAGTACTTC
.,TRBJ2-7,TRBV6-5,.,CASSTSGSVYYEQYF,TGTGCCAGCAGTACCTCCGGGTCCGTATACTACGAGCAGTACTTC
.,TRBJ2-3,TRBV25-1,.,CASSEAWREKEGTQYF,TGTGCCAGCAGTGAAGCTTGGAGGGAGAAGGAGGGTACGCAGTATTTT
TRBD2,TRBJ2-3,TRBV5-1,.,CASSPKLAGDGTDTQYF,TGCGCCAGCAGCCCAAAGCTAGCGGGGGATGGCACAGATACGCAGTATTTT
.,TRBJ1-2,TRBV2,.,CASSKQGYGYTF,TGTGCCAGCAGTAAACAGGGCTATGGCTACACCTTC
TRBD2,TRBJ2-7,TRBV4-1,once,CASSPQGSGSSYEQYF,TGCGCCAGCAGCCCCCAGGGAAGCGGGAGCTCCTACGAGCAGTACTTC
.,TRBJ2-1,TRBV5-8,.,CASSHRRQVYNEQFF,TGTGCCAGCAGCCACAGGAGACAGGTCTACAATGAGCAGTTCTTC
.,TRBJ1-1,TRBV5-1,once,CASNSPGGYTEAFF,TGCGCCAGCAACTCCCCGGGGGGGTACACTGAAGCTTTCTTT
.,TRBJ2-1,TRBV11-2,.,CASRGGRASYNEQFF,TGTGCCAGCAGGGGAGGAAGGGCTTCCTACAATGAGCAGTTCTTC
.,TRBJ2-3,TRBV6-5,.,CASSSSSAWGDTQYF,TGTGCCAGCAGTTCTTCTAGCGCTTGGGGGGATACGCAGTATTTT
TRBD1,TRBJ1-5,TRBV4-2,.,CASGGQGKNQPQHF,TGTGCCAGCGGAGGACAGGGAAAAAATCAGCCCCAGCATTTT
.,TRBJ1-2,TRBV11-2,.,CASSSEQGRYYGYTF,TGTGCCAGCAGCTCCGAGCAGGGAAGGTACTACGGCTACACCTTC
TRBD1,TRBJ1-1,TRBV27,.,CASASGDRGTEAFF,TGTGCCAGCGCCTCGGGGGACAGGGGCACTGAAGCTTTCTTT
TRBD1,TRBJ2-7,TRBV18,.,CASSPRDRVNEQYF,TGTGCCAGCTCACCAAGGGACAGGGTCAACGAGCAGTACTTC
.,TRBJ1-1,TRBV5-6,.,CASSSMNTEAFF,TGTGCCAGCAGTAGCATGAACACTGAAGCTTTCTTT
TRBD2,TRBJ2-7,TRBV4-1,.,CASSQLAGGVYEQYF,TGCGCCAGCAGCCAGTTAGCGGGAGGTGTCTACGAGCAGTACTTC
TRBD1,TRBJ1-2,TRBV6-6,.,CASDPGTGVGYTF,TGTGCCAGTGACCCCGGGACAGGGGTCGGCTACACCTTC
TRBD2,TRBJ2-7,TRBV29-1,.,CSVVGREGLSYF,TGCAGCGTTGTGGGACGGGAGGGCCTTTCGTACTTC
.,TRBJ1-5,TRBV10-3,.,CAISEVQGGNQPQHF,TGTGCCATCAGTGAGGTACAGGGTGGCAATCAGCCCCAGCATTTT
TRBD2,TRBJ2-7,TRBV27,.,CASSPAGVLHEQYF,TGTGCCAGCAGTCCAGCGGGAGTACTCCACGAGCAGTACTTC
TRBD1,TRBJ2-7,TRBV4-1,once,CASSPTGLEPYEQYF,TGCGCCAGCAGCCCGACAGGGCTAGAACCCTACGAGCAGTACTTC
.,TRBJ1-4,TRBV10-3,.,CATRGGGHLIEKLFF,TGTGCCACCCGAGGGGGGGGACACCTTATCGAAAAACTGTTTTTT
TRBD2,TRBJ2-7,TRBV18,once,CASSPTGLAGVGYEQYF,TGTGCCAGCTCACCGACGGGACTAGCGGGAGTAGGATACGAGCAGTACTTC
.,TRBJ2-6,TRBV5-8,.,CASSLILSGANVLTF,TGTGCCAGCAGCTTAATACTCTCTGGGGCCAACGTCCTGACTTTC
.,TRBJ1-5,TRBV6-5,.,CASSSDSSRPQHF,TGTGCCAGCAGTTCAGATTCTTCCCGGCCCCAGCATTTT
.,TRBJ2-1,TRBV5-4,once,CASSWNGDNEQFF,TGTGCCAGCAGTTGGAACGGAGACAATGAGCAGTTCTTC
.,TRBJ1-5,TRBV6-6,.,CASPGQPQHF,TGTGCCAGCCCAGGTCAGCCCCAGCATTTT
.,TRBJ1-2,TRBV28,.,CASSLSSSGTDYGYTF,TGTGCCAGCAGTTTGAGTAGTAGCGGGACGGACTATGGCTACACCTTC
.,TRBJ2-1,TRBV5-6,.,CASSFLSGFYNEQFF,TGTGCCAGCAGCTTTCTATCGGGATTCTACAATGAGCAGTTCTTC
.,TRBJ1-4,TRBV5-6,once,CASSPGEGRRRTNEKLFF,TGTGCCAGCAGCCCGGGTGAGGGCCGTCGTAGAACTAATGAAAAACTGTTTTTT
TRBD2,TRBJ2-1,TRBV5-1,.,CASTSGGRRVDEQFF,TGCGCCAGCACGAGCGGGGGGCGCAGAGTTGATGAGCAGTTCTTC
TRBD2,TRBJ2-1,TRBV11-2,.,CASSSGRRGYEQFF,TGTGCCAGCAGCTCAGGGCGGCGGGGGTATGAGCAGTTCTTC
TRBD2,TRBJ2-2,TRBV7-2,once,CASSLAGGPTGELFF,TGTGCCAGCAGCCTAGCGGGAGGGCCGACCGGGGAGCTGTTTTTT
TRBD1,TRBJ2-5,TRBV7-8,.,CASSSGTGLRETQYF,TGTGCCAGCAGTTCCGGGACAGGGCTCCGGGAGACCCAGTACTTC
.,TRBJ1-3,TRBV11-3,.,CASSSPEANTIYF,TGTGCCAGCAGCTCCCCTGAGGCGAACACCATATATTTT
.,TRBJ2-5,TRBV11-2,.,CASSLLPETQYF,TGTGCCAGCAGCTTACTTCCCGAGACCCAGTACTTC
.,TRBJ2-1,TRBV10-3,.,CAISESGGIRNEQFF,TGTGCCATCAGTGAGTCAGGGGGAATCAGGAATGAGCAGTTCTTC
TRBD1,TRBJ1-5,TRBV2,.,CASSTRTGRQPQHF,TGTGCCAGCAGTACTCGGACAGGGCGGCAGCCCCAGCATTTT
TRBD1,TRBJ2-4,TRBV6-1,.,CASTRDRDIQYF,TGTGCCAGCACTAGGGACAGAGACATTCAGTACTTC
.,TRBJ1-2,TRBV5-8,.,CASSLEQGGYGYTF,TGTGCCAGCAGCTTGGAGCAGGGAGGCTATGGCTACACCTTC
TRBD1,TRBJ1-2,TRBV4-3,.,CASSQGTGDGYTF,TGCGCCAGCAGCCAAGGGACAGGGGACGGCTACACCTTC
TRBD1,TRBJ2-3,TRBV2,.,CASSERTGGLGDTQYF,TGTGCCAGCAGTGAAAGGACAGGGGGCCTCGGTGATACGCAGTATTTT
.,TRBJ1-1,TRBV7-8,.,CASSLFEKNTEAFF,TGTGCCAGCAGCTTATTCGAGAAGAACACTGAAGCTTTCTTT
.,TRBJ1-2,TRBV11-2,.,CASSLTPSLGYGYTF,TGTGCCAGCAGTTTAACCCCCTCACTTGGCTATGGCTACACCTTC
TRBD2,TRBJ2-1,TRBV7-3,.,CASSTGLAGRDEQFF,TGTGCCAGCAGCACCGGACTAGCGGGACGCGATGAGCAGTTCTTC
TRBD1,TRBJ2-7,TRBV7-8,.,CASSFLQGLTYEQYF,TGTGCCAGCAGCTTCTTACAGGGGCTAACCTACGAGCAGTACTTC
TRBD2,TRBJ2-1,TRBV15,once,CATSRDVASGSSEQFF,TGTGCCACCAGCAGAGATGTGGCTAGCGGGAGCTCTGAGCAGTTCTTC
TRBD2,TRBJ2-3,TRBV2,.,CASIRPGEGRADTQYF,TGTGCCAGCATCCGCCCCGGGGAGGGTAGGGCAGATACGCAGTATTTT
.,TRBJ2-2,TRBV4-1,once,CASSQVQVRANTGELFF,TGCGCCAGCAGCCAAGTACAGGTCCGCGCGAACACCGGGGAGCTGTTTTTT
.,TRBJ1-1,TRBV29-1,few,CSAEQGRNTEAFF,TGCAGCGCTGAACAGGGCCGGAACACTGAAGCTTTCTTT
TRBD1,TRBJ1-4,TRBV5-6,.,CASSLTGESEKLFF,TGTGCCAGCAGCTTGACAGGGGAAAGTGAAAAACTGTTTTTT
TRBD1,TRBJ2-7,TRBV28,.,CAIKQTGKPYEQYF,TGTGCCATCAAGCAGACAGGGAAACCCTACGAGCAGTACTTC
TRBD1,TRBJ2-3,TRBV9,.,CASSAQTGGSPTQYF,TGTGCCAGCAGCGCTCAGACAGGGGGTTCACCTACGCAGTATTTT
TRBD1,TRBJ2-7,TRBV28,.,CASSLSSWGTGVYEQYF,TGTGCCAGCAGTTTATCAAGCTGGGGGACAGGGGTCTACGAGCAGTACTTC
TRBD2,TRBJ2-5,TRBV19,few,CASSHWAGEGQETQYF,TGTGCCAGTAGCCATTGGGCGGGAGAGGGCCAAGAGACCCAGTACTTC